The clone carrying this TCR beta chain was seen many times. Libraries of TCR beta came from iRepertoire HTBI primers plus Arm-PCR of CDR3 regions. TCRdb passed the multiplex PCR reads through MiXCR, listing each CDR3 protein once. Among 550,000 to 700,000 distinct CDR3 sequences listed, 15% to 20% were seen once. CDR3 length equals 14 residues. Germline V gene sequence: CDR1 MNHNS, CDR2 SASEGT. The V and J ends lost 7 bases and 3 bases respectively, with 15 bases between them. The time point denotes: newly diagnosed GD, antithyroid drugs for less than 3 months. PBMCs were the source of the RNA used for TCR sequencing. This sample is drawn from a study of regulatory T cells in long-lasting Graves disease. The data also belong to a second study, concerning T cells in Graves' hyperthyroidism and ophthalmopathy. As that report states: The patients, who ranged from 18 to 65 in age, presented with newly diagnosed hyperthyroidism lasting under 2 months.

The chain recombines TRBV6-1 with TRBJ1-2; no clear D. The specimen was peripheral blood mononuclear cells (PBMCs), collected at new diagnosis, from a patient treated with antithyroid drugs. The sequence was collected from a man aged 18 to 35 with Graves disease. CDR3 sequence (DNA): TGTGCCAGCACGGCGGGCCTGGGAGACTATGGCTACACCTTC. It specifies CASTAGLGDYGYTF.